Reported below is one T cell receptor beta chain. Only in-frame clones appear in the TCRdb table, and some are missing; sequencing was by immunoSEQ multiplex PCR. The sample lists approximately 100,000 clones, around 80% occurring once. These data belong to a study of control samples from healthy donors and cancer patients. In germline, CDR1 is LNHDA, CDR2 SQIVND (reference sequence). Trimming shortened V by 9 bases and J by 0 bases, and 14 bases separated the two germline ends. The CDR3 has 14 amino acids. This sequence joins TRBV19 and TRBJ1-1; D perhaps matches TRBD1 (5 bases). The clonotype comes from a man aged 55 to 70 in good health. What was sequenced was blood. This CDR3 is CASREAGMNTEAFF. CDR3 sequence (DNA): TGTGCCAGCAGGGAGGCAGGGATGAACACTGAAGCTTTCTTT.